The rows below give T cell receptor beta chains drawn from one sample of a study of monozygotic twins with inflammatory bowel disease. From its re-call of the 5' RACE reads, TCRdb lists each CDR3 protein once, without DNA. The listing contains over 110,000 distinct CDR3 sequences. The sequenced material came from blood. All receptors come from a human donor with ulcerative colitis or Crohn's disease, or a healthy co-twin of an affected twin (not recorded which). The CDR3 runs from the conserved cysteine through the conserved F or W. Each record gives: J gene, V gene, CDR3 protein.

J: TRBJ2-1; V: TRBV11-1; CDR3: CASSPRGQGPNEQFF
J: TRBJ2-2; V: TRBV19; CDR3: CASSIEKPGQGAIGELFF
J: TRBJ2-3; V: TRBV3-1; CDR3: CASSQEIRDSHTDTQYF
J: TRBJ2-7; V: TRBV27; CDR3: CASSSHRDRAGDSYEQYF
J: TRBJ2-5; V: TRBV5-1; CDR3: CASSSGETQYF
J: TRBJ2-2; V: TRBV5-1; CDR3: CASSLRGSGGIANTGELFF
J: TRBJ2-2; V: TRBV5-1; CDR3: CASSWDGLTGELFF
J: TRBJ2-7; V: TRBV6-1; CDR3: CASSETGDLTYEQYF
J: TRBJ2-7; V: TRBV9; CDR3: CASSVRTGTEQYF
J: TRBJ2-1; V: TRBV27; CDR3: CASGGFGTGNEQFF
J: TRBJ2-1; V: TRBV9; CDR3: CASSAAQGGISYNEQFF
J: TRBJ2-7; V: TRBV15; CDR3: CATSRDLQTSGSYEQYF
J: TRBJ1-4; V: TRBV2; CDR3: CASFLSLGQRATNEKLFF
J: TRBJ2-1; V: TRBV29-1; CDR3: CSVDGRGPNEQFF
J: TRBJ1-2; V: TRBV4-1; CDR3: CASSQPTGGNYGYTF
J: TRBJ1-1; V: TRBV20-1; CDR3: CSAREIGDTEAFF
J: TRBJ1-1; V: TRBV5-1; CDR3: CASSLGGQGGTEAFF
J: TRBJ1-1; V: TRBV5-1; CDR3: CASSSPDRAHTEAFF
J: TRBJ1-2; V: TRBV6-5; CDR3: CASSYLSDRGNGYTF
J: TRBJ2-3; V: TRBV20-1; CDR3: CSARERGAIPIDTQYF
J: TRBJ2-5; V: TRBV5-1; CDR3: CASSLASGTPSYYF
J: TRBJ2-7; V: TRBV12-3/TRBV12-4; CDR3: CASSFIAGAAYF
J: TRBJ2-5; V: TRBV20-1; CDR3: CSARDAGGGKETQYF
J: TRBJ2-7; V: TRBV20-1; CDR3: CSAYEQSQTYEQYF
J: TRBJ2-5; V: TRBV7-2; CDR3: CASSLGLPDNLAF
J: TRBJ2-5; V: TRBV7-2; CDR3: CASTLPGVETQYF
J: TRBJ1-1; V: TRBV5-1; CDR3: CASSGQLNTEAFF
J: TRBJ2-3; V: TRBV5-1; CDR3: CASSFERGGDTQYF
J: TRBJ2-3; V: TRBV4-3; CDR3: CASSQGLAQRDTQYF
J: TRBJ1-1; V: TRBV27; CDR3: CASRQQGRNTEAFF